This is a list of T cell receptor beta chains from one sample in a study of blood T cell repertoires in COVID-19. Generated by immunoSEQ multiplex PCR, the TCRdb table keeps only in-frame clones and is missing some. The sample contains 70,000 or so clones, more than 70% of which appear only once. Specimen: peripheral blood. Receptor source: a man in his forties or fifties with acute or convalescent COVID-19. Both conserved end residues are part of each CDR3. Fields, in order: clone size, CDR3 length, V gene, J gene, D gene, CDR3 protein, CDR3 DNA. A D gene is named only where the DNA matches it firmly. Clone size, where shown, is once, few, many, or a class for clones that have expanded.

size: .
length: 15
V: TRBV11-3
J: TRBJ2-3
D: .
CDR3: CASSLAGSGTDTQYF
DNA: TGTGCCAGCAGCTTAGCCGGTAGCGGCACAGATACGCAGTATTTT

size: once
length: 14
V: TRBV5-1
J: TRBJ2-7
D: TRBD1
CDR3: CASSLGTGGNEQYF
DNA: TGCGCCAGCAGCTTAGGGACAGGGGGCAACGAGCAGTACTTC

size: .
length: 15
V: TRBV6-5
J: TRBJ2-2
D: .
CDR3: CASKRLGANTGELFF
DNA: TGTGCCAGCAAACGGCTCGGGGCGAACACCGGGGAGCTGTTTTTT

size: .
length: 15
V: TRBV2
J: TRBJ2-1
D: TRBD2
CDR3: CASSEIREGREEQFF
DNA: TGTGCCAGCAGTGAGATCCGGGAGGGCCGGGAGGAGCAGTTCTTC

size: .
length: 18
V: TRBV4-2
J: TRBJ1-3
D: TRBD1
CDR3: CASSQPGQARRFGNTIYF
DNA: TGTGCCAGCAGCCAACCGGGACAGGCCCGCCGGTTCGGAAACACCATATATTTT

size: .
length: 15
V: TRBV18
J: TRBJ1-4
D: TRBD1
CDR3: CASSRQGLGDEKLFF
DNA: TGTGCCAGCTCGCGACAGGGGCTGGGGGATGAAAAACTGTTTTTT

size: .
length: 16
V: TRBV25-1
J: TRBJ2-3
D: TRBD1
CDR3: CASSDGQGFGTDTQYF
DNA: TGTGCCAGCAGTGACGGACAGGGTTTCGGCACAGATACGCAGTATTTT

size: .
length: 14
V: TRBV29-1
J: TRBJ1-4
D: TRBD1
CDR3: CSVAGQGSNEKLFF
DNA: TGCAGCGTTGCGGGACAGGGGAGTAATGAAAAACTGTTTTTT

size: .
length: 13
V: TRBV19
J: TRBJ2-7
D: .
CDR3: CATRDWESYEQYF
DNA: TGTGCCACCCGGGACTGGGAATCCTACGAGCAGTACTTC

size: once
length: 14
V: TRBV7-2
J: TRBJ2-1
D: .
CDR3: CASSLGTAYNEQFF
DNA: TGTGCCAGCAGCTTAGGGACAGCGTACAATGAGCAGTTCTTC

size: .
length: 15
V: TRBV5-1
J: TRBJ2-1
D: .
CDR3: CASSADIGSYNEQFF
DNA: TGCGCCAGCAGCGCCGACATTGGGTCCTACAATGAGCAGTTCTTC

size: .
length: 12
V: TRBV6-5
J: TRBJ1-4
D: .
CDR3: CASRDNGEKLFF
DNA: TGTGCCAGTAGAGACAACGGCGAAAAACTGTTTTTT

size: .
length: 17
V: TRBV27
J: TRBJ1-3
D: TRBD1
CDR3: CASSSSGTGGRGNTIYF
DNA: TGTGCCAGCAGTTCATCCGGGACAGGGGGCCGTGGAAACACCATATATTTT

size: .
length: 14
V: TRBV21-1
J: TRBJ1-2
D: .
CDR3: CASSSPGYDYGYTF
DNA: TGTGCCAGCAGCAGCCCAGGGTACGACTATGGCTACACCTTC

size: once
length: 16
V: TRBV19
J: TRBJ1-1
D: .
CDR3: CASSIGGGGKGTEAFF
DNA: TGTGCCAGTAGTATAGGGGGAGGGGGGAAGGGCACTGAAGCTTTCTTT

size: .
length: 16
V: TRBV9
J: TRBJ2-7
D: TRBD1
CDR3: CASSSPRDRGRHEQYF
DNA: TGTGCCAGCAGCTCCCCCCGGGACAGGGGGCGACACGAGCAGTACTTC

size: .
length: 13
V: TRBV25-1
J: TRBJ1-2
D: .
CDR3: CASSVEGRYGYTF
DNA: TGTGCCAGCAGTGTGGAGGGAAGATATGGCTACACCTTC

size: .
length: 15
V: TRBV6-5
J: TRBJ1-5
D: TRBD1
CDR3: CASSRTGGSNQPQHF
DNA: TGTGCCAGCAGCCGGACAGGGGGAAGCAATCAGCCCCAGCATTTT

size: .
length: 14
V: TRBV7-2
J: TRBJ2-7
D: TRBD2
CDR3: CASGLAGVLREQYF
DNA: TGTGCCAGCGGACTAGCGGGAGTCCTTCGGGAGCAGTACTTC

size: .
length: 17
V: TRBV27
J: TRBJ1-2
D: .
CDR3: CASSSWPTTGSDYGYTF
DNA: TGTGCCAGCAGTTCGTGGCCCACAACAGGGTCCGACTATGGCTACACCTTC

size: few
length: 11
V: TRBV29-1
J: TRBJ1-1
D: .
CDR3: CSVNRYTEAFF
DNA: TGCAGCGTGAACAGGTACACTGAAGCTTTCTTT

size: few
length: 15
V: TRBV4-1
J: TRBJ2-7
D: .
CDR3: CASRAPGSSSYEQYF
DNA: TGCGCCAGCAGGGCACCCGGGTCCAGCTCCTACGAGCAGTACTTC

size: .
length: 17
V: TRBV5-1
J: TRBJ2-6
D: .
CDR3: CASSLRGPFSGANVLTF
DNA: TGCGCCAGCAGTCTTCGGGGTCCATTCTCTGGGGCCAACGTCCTGACTTTC

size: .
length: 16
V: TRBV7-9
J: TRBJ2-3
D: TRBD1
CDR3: CASSLAGTGGTDTQYF
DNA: TGTGCCAGCAGCTTGGCCGGGACAGGGGGAACAGATACGCAGTATTTT

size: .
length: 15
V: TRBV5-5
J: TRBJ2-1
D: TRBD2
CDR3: CASSLAASGGDRQFF
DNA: TGTGCCAGCAGCTTGGCGGCTAGCGGGGGGGATCGGCAGTTCTTC

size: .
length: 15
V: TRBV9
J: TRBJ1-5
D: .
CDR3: CASSVDGRGNQPQHF
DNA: TGTGCCAGCAGCGTAGATGGGAGGGGCAATCAGCCCCAGCATTTT

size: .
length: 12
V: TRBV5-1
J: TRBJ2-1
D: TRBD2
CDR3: CASKAGGNEQFF
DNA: TGCGCCTCTAAGGCGGGGGGGAATGAGCAGTTCTTC

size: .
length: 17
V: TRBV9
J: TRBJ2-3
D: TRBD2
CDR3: CASSALGGGGSTDTQYF
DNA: TGTGCCAGCAGCGCCCTCGGGGGCGGGGGGAGCACAGATACGCAGTATTTT

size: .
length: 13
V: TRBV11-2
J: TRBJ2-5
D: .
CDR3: CASSLGGWETQYF
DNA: TGTGCCAGCAGCTTAGGCGGGTGGGAGACCCAGTACTTC

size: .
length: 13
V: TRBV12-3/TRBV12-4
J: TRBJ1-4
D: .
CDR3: CASTLATNEKLFF
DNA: TGTGCCAGCACCCTCGCAACTAATGAAAAACTGTTTTTT

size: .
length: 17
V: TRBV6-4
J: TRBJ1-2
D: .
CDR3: CASSEGGGQPGGDGYTF
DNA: TGTGCCAGCAGTGAAGGGGGGGGGCAGCCCGGCGGGGATGGCTACACCTTC

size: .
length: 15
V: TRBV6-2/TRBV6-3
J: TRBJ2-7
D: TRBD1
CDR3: CASSYSSRDRDEQYF
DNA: TGTGCCAGCAGTTACTCGTCCCGGGACAGGGACGAGCAGTACTTC

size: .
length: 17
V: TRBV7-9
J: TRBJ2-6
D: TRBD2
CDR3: CASRPHPRGAGANVLTF
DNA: TGTGCCAGCAGGCCACATCCTCGGGGGGCTGGGGCCAACGTCCTGACTTTC

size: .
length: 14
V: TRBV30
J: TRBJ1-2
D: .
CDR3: CASSLFESNYGYTF
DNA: TGTGCCTCTTCCTTATTTGAGTCTAACTATGGCTACACCTTC

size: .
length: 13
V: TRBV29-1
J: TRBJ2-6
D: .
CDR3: CSAYQAGANVLTF
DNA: TGCAGCGCATACCAAGCCGGGGCCAACGTCCTGACTTTC

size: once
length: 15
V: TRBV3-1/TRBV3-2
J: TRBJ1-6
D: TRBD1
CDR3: CASSQRDRASSPLHF
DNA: TGTGCCAGCAGCCAGCGGGACAGGGCGAGTTCACCCCTCCACTTT